These T cell receptor beta chains were read from a single sample in a study of OX40 agonist ivuxolimab in advanced cancers. TCRdb keeps only in-frame clones here, not all; method: immunoSEQ multiplex PCR. This repertoire shows about 73,000 clones, 90% found once; its top ten account for approximately 0.55%. The starting material was CD4+ or CD8+ T cells sorted from blood, obtained in a trial of the OX40 agonist ivuxolimab. The receptors here all came from an adult with an advanced solid tumor such as melanoma, head and neck, liver or kidney cancer. Both conserved end residues are part of each CDR3. The D gene is left open where the match is weak. Not every row has a clone size; where given, it reads once, few, many or a size class.

NA TRBJ2-7 TRBD2 TRBV19 CASSIILAGGFHEQYF TGTGCCAGTAGTATAATTCTAGCGGGAGGGTTCCACGAGCAGTACTTC
NA TRBJ1-1 NA TRBV5-4 CASSFPGALNTEAFF TGTGCCAGCAGCTTCCCAGGGGCCTTGAACACTGAAGCTTTCTTT
NA TRBJ1-6 NA TRBV27 CASTSNRAGDSPLHF TGTGCCAGCACCTCAAACCGGGCAGGGGACTCACCCCTCCACTTT
NA TRBJ1-5 NA TRBV12-1 CASIWDGSNSNQPQHF TGTGCCAGCATCTGGGACGGAAGTAATAGCAATCAGCCCCAGCATTTT
NA TRBJ2-1 NA TRBV19 CASSPYASYNEQFF TGTGCCAGTAGTCCCTATGCCTCCTACAATGAGCAGTTCTTC
NA TRBJ2-7 TRBD2 TRBV19 CASSPSWREGLRGEQYF TGTGCCAGTAGTCCTAGCTGGCGGGAGGGCCTCAGGGGGGAGCAGTACTTC
once TRBJ2-5 TRBD1 TRBV6-5 CASRGGQGKTQYF TGTGCCAGCAGAGGGGGACAGGGGAAGACCCAGTACTTC
NA TRBJ2-1 TRBD2 TRBV5-1 CASSTPGLAGVGEQFF TGCGCCAGCAGCACTCCCGGACTAGCGGGAGTTGGTGAGCAGTTCTTC
NA TRBJ2-3 TRBD2 TRBV2 CATFGGGRAFNTDTQYF TGTGCCACTTTTGGTGGCGGGAGGGCCTTTAACACAGATACGCAGTATTTT
NA TRBJ1-1 TRBD1 TRBV2 CASIPDRGNTEAFF TGTGCCAGCATCCCCGACAGGGGGAACACTGAAGCTTTCTTT
once TRBJ1-4 TRBD1 TRBV25-1 CASSEWTTGIGKLFF TGTGCCAGCAGTGAATGGACGACAGGGATAGGAAAACTGTTTTTT
NA TRBJ2-3 TRBD2 TRBV5-4 CASSLVGLAGGPTDTQYF TGTGCCAGCAGCTTGGTTGGACTAGCGGGAGGTCCCACAGATACGCAGTATTTT
NA TRBJ2-1 NA TRBV5-1 CASGLLGNEQFF TGCGCCAGCGGACTGTTGGGCAATGAGCAGTTCTTC
NA TRBJ2-5 NA TRBV12-5 CASGSGAETQYF TGTGCTAGTGGTTCGGGGGCGGAGACCCAGTACTTC
NA TRBJ2-5 TRBD2 TRBV25-1 CASIPGGVETQYF TGTGCCAGCATACCGGGAGGGGTAGAGACCCAGTACTTC
NA TRBJ2-5 NA TRBV28 CASSPQVQTQYF TGTGCCAGCAGTCCCCAGGTCCAGACCCAGTACTTC
NA TRBJ2-2 NA TRBV18 CASANANTGELFF TGTGCCAGCGCCAACGCGAACACCGGGGAGCTGTTTTTT
NA TRBJ2-7 TRBD2 TRBV7-2 CASSFQGLAGAYEQYF TGTGCCAGCAGCTTTCAGGGACTAGCGGGAGCCTACGAGCAGTACTTC
NA TRBJ2-5 NA TRBV9 CASSVVRRLETQYF TGTGCCAGCAGCGTAGTTCGTCGTTTGGAGACCCAGTACTTC
NA TRBJ2-7 NA TRBV11-2 CASSLAALDEQYF TGTGCCAGCAGCTTAGCCGCTCTGGACGAGCAGTACTTC
NA TRBJ2-6 NA TRBV28 CASSLIQSGANVLTF TGTGCCAGCAGTTTAATTCAGTCTGGGGCCAACGTCCTGACTTTC
NA TRBJ2-5 TRBD2 TRBV4-3 CASSQDPGLAGGRGKTQYF TGCGCCAGCAGCCAAGATCCGGGACTAGCGGGAGGACGGGGAAAGACCCAGTACTTC
NA TRBJ2-5 TRBD1 TRBV7-3 CASSFSPQTGVETQYF TGTGCCAGCAGCTTTAGCCCCCAGACAGGGGTAGAGACCCAGTACTTC
once TRBJ2-1 TRBD2 TRBV4-1 CASSQDQGLAGKNEQFF TGCGCCAGCAGCCAAGATCAAGGACTAGCGGGAAAAAATGAGCAGTTCTTC
NA TRBJ2-7 NA TRBV28 CASSLLPFRDTSREQYF TGTGCCAGCAGTCTCCTACCCTTCCGGGACACCTCCCGCGAGCAGTACTTC
NA TRBJ2-5 TRBD2 TRBV5-1 CASSLDPAGGRETQYF TGCGCCAGCAGCTTGGACCCAGCGGGAGGGCGGGAGACCCAGTACTTC
NA TRBJ2-7 NA TRBV2 CASSVSPLTYEQYF TGTGCCAGCAGTGTATCCCCATTAACCTACGAGCAGTACTTC
NA TRBJ2-2 NA TRBV11-3 CASSPGPNTGELFF TGTGCCAGCAGCCCGGGACCGAACACCGGGGAGCTGTTTTTT
NA TRBJ2-7 NA TRBV11-1 CASSLEWGNGYEQYF TGTGCCAGCAGCCTTGAGTGGGGGAATGGCTACGAGCAGTACTTC
NA TRBJ2-1 TRBD2 TRBV18 CASSTTGGNEQFF TGTGCCAGCTCCACCACGGGGGGCAATGAGCAGTTCTTC
NA TRBJ2-7 NA TRBV7-9 CASSSPGLPLTYEQYF TGTGCCAGCAGCTCCCCGGGACTCCCTTTGACCTACGAGCAGTACTTC
NA TRBJ2-2 TRBD2 TRBV27 CASRLAGNGELFF TGTGCCAGCAGGCTAGCGGGAAACGGGGAGCTGTTTTTT
once TRBJ2-1 NA TRBV2 CASSGAVTYVGEQFF TGTGCCAGCAGTGGGGCGGTAACCTACGTCGGTGAGCAGTTCTTC
NA TRBJ2-6 NA TRBV19 CASSIVGRGGANVLTF TGTGCCAGTAGTATAGTGGGTAGGGGTGGGGCCAACGTCCTGACTTTC
NA TRBJ2-2 TRBD1 TRBV4-2 CASSQERTGGKTGELFF TGTGCCAGCAGCCAAGAGAGGACAGGGGGCAAAACCGGGGAGCTGTTTTTT
NA TRBJ2-7 NA TRBV18 CASSPGQYYEQYF TGTGCCAGCTCCCCCGGACAATACTACGAGCAGTACTTC
NA TRBJ1-2 TRBD1 TRBV7-2 CASSRPGQEYGYTF TGTGCCAGCAGCCGACCGGGACAGGAGTATGGCTACACCTTC
NA TRBJ1-5 NA TRBV7-2 CASSPLTGGPYQPQHF TGTGCCAGCAGCCCACTTACCGGGGGACCCTATCAGCCCCAGCATTTT
NA TRBJ1-1 NA TRBV5-4 CASHINTEAFF TGTGCCAGCCATATAAACACTGAAGCTTTCTTT
NA TRBJ2-2 NA TRBV19 CASSRDRNTGELFF TGTGCCAGTAGCCGGGACCGCAACACCGGGGAGCTGTTTTTT
NA TRBJ1-6 NA TRBV6-5 CASSYSRRGDSPLHF TGTGCCAGCAGTTACTCTCGCAGGGGCGATTCACCCCTCCACTTT
once TRBJ2-1 TRBD2 TRBV5-1 CASSLLAGGTSSYNEQFF TGCGCCAGCAGCTTGTTAGCGGGAGGTACTAGCTCCTACAATGAGCAGTTCTTC
once TRBJ2-2 NA TRBV4-3 CASSQVVGGGGELFF TGCGCCAGCAGCCAAGTGGTGGGAGGTGGCGGGGAGCTGTTTTTT
NA TRBJ2-3 NA TRBV29-1 CSVVGGGTDTQYF TGCAGCGTTGTGGGGGGAGGCACAGATACGCAGTATTTT
NA TRBJ2-5 TRBD1 TRBV18 CASSPVGGFETQYF TGTGCCAGCTCACCAGTAGGGGGCTTCGAGACCCAGTACTTC
once TRBJ2-2 NA TRBV4-1 CASSQESRTANTGELFF TGCGCCAGCAGCCAAGAAAGTAGGACAGCGAACACCGGGGAGCTGTTTTTT
NA TRBJ1-2 TRBD1 TRBV11-1 CASSTAGTGYGYTF TGTGCCAGCAGCACCGCAGGGACAGGCTATGGCTACACCTTC
NA TRBJ2-3 NA TRBV6-4 CASSDLDTQYF TGTGCCAGCAGTGATCTGGATACGCAGTATTTT
NA TRBJ2-7 TRBD2 TRBV7-2 CASSLVGGRAYEQYF TGTGCCAGCAGCTTAGTGGGCGGGAGGGCTTACGAGCAGTACTTC
NA TRBJ2-7 NA TRBV5-1 CASSLFGTIGEQYF TGCGCCAGCAGCTTGTTCGGGACGATTGGCGAGCAGTACTTC
NA TRBJ2-2 NA TRBV7-2 CASGGRGRVGTGELFF TGTGCCAGCGGCGGTAGGGGGAGGGTAGGGACCGGGGAGCTGTTTTTT
NA TRBJ2-3 NA TRBV19 CASSGLGFTDTQYF TGTGCCAGTAGTGGGTTGGGGTTCACAGATACGCAGTATTTT
NA TRBJ2-7 NA TRBV19 CASRRLGGSHEQYF TGTGCCAGTAGGAGACTAGGAGGCAGCCACGAGCAGTACTTC
once TRBJ1-2 TRBD1 TRBV9 CASSVGTAGGYTF TGTGCCAGCAGCGTCGGGACAGCGGGGGGCTACACCTTC